Described below is a single T cell receptor beta chain sequence and its context. Its antigen remains unidentified. One end of the junction is discordant with germline, which a read error may explain. TCRdb reprocessed the reads with MiXCR, giving one entry per CDR3 protein. The table has 6,000 to 8,000 distinct CDR3 sequences, less than 20% seen once. The sample belongs to a study of liver allograft versus peripheral blood T cells. Study details: The study compared liver allograft T cell receptor repertoires against peripheral blood repertoires of liver transplant recipients. Study conclusions and caveats: Peripheral blood repertoires reportedly differed from the T cell receptor repertoires found inside liver allografts.

This CDR3 has 16 amino acids. CDR1 and CDR2 from the germline V gene are KGHSH and LQKENI. V is TRBV18 and J is TRBJ1-5; 9 bases line up with TRBD1. The receptor was derived from a human patient who had a liver transplant. A subset of T cells may come from the graft donor. The CDR3 reads CASLPGKDRGNQPQHF. The CDR3 nucleotides read TGTGCCAGCTTACCAGGGAAGGACAGGGGTAATCAGCCCCAGCATTTT.